A selection of T cell receptor beta chains follows, all from one sample in a study of T cells in Graves' hyperthyroidism and ophthalmopathy. MiXCR, applied by TCRdb to the multiplex PCR reads, yields one record per CDR3 protein. In the table there are over 250,000 distinct CDR3 sequences, approximately 15% of which are singletons. The specimen sequenced was blood. The receptors come from a woman aged 55-70 years with Graves' ophthalmopathy. Both conserved end residues are trimmed from each CDR3. Each record gives: J gene, D gene, V gene, CDR3 protein. The D gene is left open where the match is weak.

>TRBJ1-4|TRBD1|TRBV7-9
ASSWYDRGEEKLF
>TRBJ2-5|NA|TRBV27
ASSLSRLTKETQY
>TRBJ2-1|TRBD2|TRBV20-1
SAGEGRVLNEQF
>TRBJ1-1|NA|TRBV6-1
ASSVQGEAF
>TRBJ2-5|NA|TRBV6-1
ATGEGRSQTQY
>TRBJ2-1|NA|TRBV30
AWSVRAEQF
>TRBJ2-5|NA|TRBV12-3/TRBV12-4
ASSFRVVQETQY
>TRBJ1-5|NA|TRBV11-2
ASSLVRGPNQPQH
>TRBJ2-7|NA|TRBV5-1
ASSPGPERNYEQY
>TRBJ2-7|NA|TRBV5-1
ASSLTARTIEQY
>TRBJ1-1|NA|TRBV20-1
SARDPLGPNTEAF
>TRBJ1-1|NA|TRBV28
ASSLAGRMNTEAF
>TRBJ1-1|NA|TRBV12-3/TRBV12-4
ASSPGGGDTEAF
>TRBJ2-5|NA|TRBV20-1
SARFPAAQY
>TRBJ1-1|TRBD1|TRBV6-1
ASSDQGAITEAF